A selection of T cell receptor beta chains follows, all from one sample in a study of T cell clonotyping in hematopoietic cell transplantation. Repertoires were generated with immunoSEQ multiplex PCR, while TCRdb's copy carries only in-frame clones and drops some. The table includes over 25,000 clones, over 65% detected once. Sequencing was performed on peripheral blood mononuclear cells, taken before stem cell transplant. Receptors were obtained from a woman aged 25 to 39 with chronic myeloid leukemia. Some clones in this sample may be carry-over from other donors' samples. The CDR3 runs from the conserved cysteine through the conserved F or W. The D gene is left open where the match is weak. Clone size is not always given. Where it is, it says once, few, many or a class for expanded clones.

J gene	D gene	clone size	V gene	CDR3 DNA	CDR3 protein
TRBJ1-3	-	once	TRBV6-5	TGTGCCAGCAGTTACTCGAGGTGGGGGCAAGGAAACACCATATATTTT	CASSYSRWGQGNTIYF
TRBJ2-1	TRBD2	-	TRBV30	TGTGCCTGGAGTGTACAAACTAGCGGGGGGCTGAATGAGCAGTTCTTC	CAWSVQTSGGLNEQFF
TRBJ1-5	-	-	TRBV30	TGTGCCTGGATGGATACAAGCGGTTATCAGCCCCAGCATTTT	CAWMDTSGYQPQHF
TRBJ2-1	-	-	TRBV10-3	TGTGCCATCAGTGAGGTTAGTTATGAGCAGTTCTTC	CAISEVSYEQFF
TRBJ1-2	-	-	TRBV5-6	TGTGCCAGCAGCCCCCAAGGACGACAACGGGGCTACACCTTC	CASSPQGRQRGYTF
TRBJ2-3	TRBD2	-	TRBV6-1	TGTGCCAGCAGTGTTGCGGGGGGCATAACAGATACGCAGTATTTT	CASSVAGGITDTQYF
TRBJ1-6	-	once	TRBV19	TGTGCCAGTACCCCTTGGGCAGGGAACTCACCCCTCCACTTT	CASTPWAGNSPLHF
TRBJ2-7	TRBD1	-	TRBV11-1	TGTGCCAGCAACCGGGGACAGTCGGCTCCTGAAGTGCAGTACTTC	CASNRGQSAPEVQYF
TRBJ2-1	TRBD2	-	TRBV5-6	TGTGCCAGCAGCGCGTCCGGGACTACCCCTTACAATGAGCAGTTCTTC	CASSASGTTPYNEQFF
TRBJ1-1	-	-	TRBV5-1	TGCGCCAGCAGCTTGGAGTGGGTGAACACTGAAGCTTTCTTT	CASSLEWVNTEAFF
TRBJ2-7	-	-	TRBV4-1	TGCGCCAGCAGCCAAGATGTGGGGACCCTAGCCTCCTACGAGCAGTACTTC	CASSQDVGTLASYEQYF
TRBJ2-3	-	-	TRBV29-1	TGCAGCGTTGAGGGTGGGGGTAGCACAGATACGCAGTATTTT	CSVEGGGSTDTQYF
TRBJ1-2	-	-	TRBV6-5	TGTGCCAGCAGTTACGACAGGATCGGCTATGGCTACACCTTC	CASSYDRIGYGYTF
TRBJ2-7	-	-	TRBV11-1	TGTGCCAGCAGCTCCGGGAGCCGAAGCTACGAGCAGTACTTC	CASSSGSRSYEQYF
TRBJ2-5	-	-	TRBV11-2	TGTGCCAGCAGACTACAGGGGGGGGAGACCCAGTACTTC	CASRLQGGETQYF
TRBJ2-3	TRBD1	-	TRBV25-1	TGTGCCAGCAGAGGGACAGGGATCCCAGATACGCAGTATTTT	CASRGTGIPDTQYF
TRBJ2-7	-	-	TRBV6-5	TGTGCCAGCAGTTACTCCCGAAACCACGAGCAGTACTTC	CASSYSRNHEQYF
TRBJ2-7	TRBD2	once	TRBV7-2	TGTGCCAGTAGACCTAGCGGGGACGAGCAGTACTTC	CASRPSGDEQYF